Below, one T cell receptor (beta chain) is given with its context. Its antigen is still unknown. No clone much larger than this one lies a single base away; base qualities are absent. These data belong to a study of T cell changes during pregnancy in multiple sclerosis (dated by TCRdb to between 2018 and 2021). At the level of the whole study: The study examined how the T cell repertoire changed over the course of pregnancy in women with multiple sclerosis.

From the cysteine up to the phenylalanine, the CDR3 has a length of 15 residues. Solely the CDR3 DNA is kept, with 45 bases framed from the first base. V lost 1 base and J lost 4 bases, and the count of bases not matched to a germline gene is 5. Reading the germline V gene gives CDR1 SGDLS and CDR2 YYNGEE. The library was generated by the immunoSEQ multiplex PCR assay. TCRdb mirrors the immuneACCESS table, restricted to in-frame sequences. Some clones are absent from its copies; in checked studies, under half trace to an unresolved V gene, and the reason for the others is unknown. The sample table shows about 84,000 clones, and approximately 95% are seen once. The top ten hold about 0.99% of the sample.

This specimen was peripheral blood, taken in the second trimester of pregnancy. Recombination joined TRBV9 with TRBJ1-2; TRBD1 agrees with 9 junctional bases. The sequence was collected from a female donor in good health, enrolled as a control in a pregnancy study. DNA sequence: TGTGCCAGCAGCGTACCGGGACAGGGTTCCTATGGCTACACCTTC. This codes for CASSVPGQGSYGYTF. The CDR3 plus the reference TRBV9 and TRBJ1-2 genes for the other parts give the full variable domain: DSGVTQTPKHLITATGQRVTLRCSPRSGDLSVYWYQQSLDQGLQFLIQYYNGEERAKGNILERFSAQQFPDLHSELNLSSLELGDSALYFCASSVPGQGSYGYTFGSGTRLTVV.